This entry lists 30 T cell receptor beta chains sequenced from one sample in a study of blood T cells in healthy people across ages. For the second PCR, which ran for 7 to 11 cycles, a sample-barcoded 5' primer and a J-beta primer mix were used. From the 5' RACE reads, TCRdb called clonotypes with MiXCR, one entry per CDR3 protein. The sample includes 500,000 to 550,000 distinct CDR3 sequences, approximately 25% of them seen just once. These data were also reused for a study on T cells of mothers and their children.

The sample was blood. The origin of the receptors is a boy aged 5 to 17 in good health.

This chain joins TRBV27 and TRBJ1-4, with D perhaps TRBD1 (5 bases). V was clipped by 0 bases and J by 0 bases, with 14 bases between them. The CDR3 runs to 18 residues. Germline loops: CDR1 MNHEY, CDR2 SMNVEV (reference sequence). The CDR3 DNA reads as TGTGCCAGCAGTTTATCGGGGGGGGAGGGTCCAACTAATGAAAAACTGTTTTTT. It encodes CASSLSGGEGPTNEKLFF.

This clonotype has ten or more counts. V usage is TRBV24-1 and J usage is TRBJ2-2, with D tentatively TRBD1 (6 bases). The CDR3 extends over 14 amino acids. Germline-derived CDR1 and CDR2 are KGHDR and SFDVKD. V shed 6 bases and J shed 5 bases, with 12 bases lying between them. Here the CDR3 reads CATSTQGETGELFF. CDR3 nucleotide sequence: TGTGCCACCAGTACACAGGGAGAGACCGGGGAGCTGTTTTTT.

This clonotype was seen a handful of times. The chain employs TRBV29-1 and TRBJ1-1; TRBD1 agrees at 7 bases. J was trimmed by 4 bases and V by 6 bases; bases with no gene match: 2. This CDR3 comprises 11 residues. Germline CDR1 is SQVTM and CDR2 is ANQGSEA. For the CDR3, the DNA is TGCAGCGTCGGGACAGCCACTGAAGCTTTCTTT. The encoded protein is CSVGTATEAFF.

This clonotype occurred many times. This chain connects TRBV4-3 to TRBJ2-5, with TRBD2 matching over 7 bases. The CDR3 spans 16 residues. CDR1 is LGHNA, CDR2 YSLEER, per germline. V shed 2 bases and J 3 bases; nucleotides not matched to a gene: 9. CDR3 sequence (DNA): TGCGCCAGCAGCCAATCCTCCGGGGGGATCGAAGAGACCCAGTACTTC. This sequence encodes CASSQSSGGIEETQYF.

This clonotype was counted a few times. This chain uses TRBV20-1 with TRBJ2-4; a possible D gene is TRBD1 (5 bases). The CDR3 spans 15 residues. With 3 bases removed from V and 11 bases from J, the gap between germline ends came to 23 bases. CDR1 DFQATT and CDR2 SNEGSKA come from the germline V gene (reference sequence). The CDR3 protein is CSASQANNGATLQYF. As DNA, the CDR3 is TGCAGTGCTAGCCAGGCTAACAATGGGGCGACACTTCAGTACTTC.

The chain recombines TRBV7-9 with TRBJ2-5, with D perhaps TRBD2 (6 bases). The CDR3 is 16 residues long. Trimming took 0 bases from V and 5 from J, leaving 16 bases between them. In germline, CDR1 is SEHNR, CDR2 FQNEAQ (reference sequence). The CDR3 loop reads CASSLASGLSSETQYF. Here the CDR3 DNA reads TGTGCCAGCAGCTTAGCGTCTGGACTATCGTCTGAGACCCAGTACTTC.

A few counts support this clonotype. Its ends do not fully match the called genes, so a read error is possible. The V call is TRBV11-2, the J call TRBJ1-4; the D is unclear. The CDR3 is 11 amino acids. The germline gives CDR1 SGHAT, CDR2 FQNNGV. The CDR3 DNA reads TGTGCCAGCAGCTTCGACGCCGACCTTAATTTT. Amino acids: CASSFDADLNF.

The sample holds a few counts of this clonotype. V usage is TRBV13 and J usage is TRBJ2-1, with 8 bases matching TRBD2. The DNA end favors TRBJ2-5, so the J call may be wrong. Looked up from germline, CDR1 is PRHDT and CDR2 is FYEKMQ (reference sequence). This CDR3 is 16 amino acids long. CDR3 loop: CASSLTPALAGETQYF. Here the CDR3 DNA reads TGTGCCAGCAGCTTAACCCCGGCGCTAGCGGGAGAGACCCAGTACTTC.

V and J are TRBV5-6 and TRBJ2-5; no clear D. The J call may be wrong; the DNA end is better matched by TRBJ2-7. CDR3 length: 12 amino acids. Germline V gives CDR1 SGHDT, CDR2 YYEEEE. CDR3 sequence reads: CASSFLSYEQYF. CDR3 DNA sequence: TGTGCCAGCAGCTTTTTGTCCTACGAGCAGTACTTC.

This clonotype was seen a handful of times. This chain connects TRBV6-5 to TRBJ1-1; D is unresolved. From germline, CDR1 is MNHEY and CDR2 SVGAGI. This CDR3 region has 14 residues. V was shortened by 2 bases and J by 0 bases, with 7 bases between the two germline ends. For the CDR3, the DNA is TGTGCCAGCAGTTACGCGGTGGTGAACACTGAAGCTTTCTTT. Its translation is CASSYAVVNTEAFF.

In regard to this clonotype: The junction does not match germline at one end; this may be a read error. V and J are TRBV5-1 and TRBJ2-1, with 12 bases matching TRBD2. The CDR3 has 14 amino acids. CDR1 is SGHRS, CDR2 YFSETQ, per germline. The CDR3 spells CASRRLAGDDDQFF. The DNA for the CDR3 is TGCGCCAGCAGACGACTAGCGGGAGACGATGACCAGTTCTTC.

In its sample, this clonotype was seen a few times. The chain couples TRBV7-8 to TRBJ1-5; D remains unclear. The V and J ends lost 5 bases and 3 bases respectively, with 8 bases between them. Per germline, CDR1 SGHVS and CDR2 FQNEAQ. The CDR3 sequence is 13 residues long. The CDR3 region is CASSPRTNQPQHF. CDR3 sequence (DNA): TGTGCCAGCAGCCCCCGGACCAATCAGCCCCAGCATTTT.

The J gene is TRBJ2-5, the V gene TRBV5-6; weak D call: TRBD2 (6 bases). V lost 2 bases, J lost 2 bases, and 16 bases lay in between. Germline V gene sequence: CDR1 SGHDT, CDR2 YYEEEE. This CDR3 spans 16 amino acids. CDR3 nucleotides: TGTGCCAGCAGCTTTCAGCCGAGGAGGGATCAAGAGACCCAGTACTTC. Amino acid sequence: CASSFQPRRDQETQYF.

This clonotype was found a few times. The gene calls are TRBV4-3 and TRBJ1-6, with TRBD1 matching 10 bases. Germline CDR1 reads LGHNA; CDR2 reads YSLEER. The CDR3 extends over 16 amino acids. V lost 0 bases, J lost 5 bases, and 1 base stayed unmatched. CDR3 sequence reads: CASSQEGTGDNSPLHF. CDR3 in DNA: TGCGCCAGCAGCCAAGAAGGGACAGGGGATAATTCACCCCTCCACTTT.

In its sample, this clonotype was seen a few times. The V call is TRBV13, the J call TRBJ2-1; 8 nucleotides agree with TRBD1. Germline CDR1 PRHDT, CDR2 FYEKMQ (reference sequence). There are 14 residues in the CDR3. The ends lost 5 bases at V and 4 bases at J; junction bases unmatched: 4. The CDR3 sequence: CASSPWTGYNEQFF. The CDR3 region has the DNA TGTGCCAGCAGCCCTTGGACAGGGTACAATGAGCAGTTCTTC. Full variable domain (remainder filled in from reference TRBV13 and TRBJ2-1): AAGVIQSPRHLIKEKRETATLKCYPIPRHDTVYWYQQGPGQDPQFLISFYEKMQSDKGSIPDRFSAQQFSDYHSELNMSSLELGDSALYFCASSPWTGYNEQFFGPGTRLTVL.

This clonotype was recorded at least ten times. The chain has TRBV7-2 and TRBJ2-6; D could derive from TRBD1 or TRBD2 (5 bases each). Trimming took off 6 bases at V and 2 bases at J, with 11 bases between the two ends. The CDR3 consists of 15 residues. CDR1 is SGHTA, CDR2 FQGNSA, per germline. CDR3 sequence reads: CASRPGSTGANVLTF. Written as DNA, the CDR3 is TGTGCCAGCAGACCAGGGAGTACTGGGGCCAACGTCCTGACTTTC.

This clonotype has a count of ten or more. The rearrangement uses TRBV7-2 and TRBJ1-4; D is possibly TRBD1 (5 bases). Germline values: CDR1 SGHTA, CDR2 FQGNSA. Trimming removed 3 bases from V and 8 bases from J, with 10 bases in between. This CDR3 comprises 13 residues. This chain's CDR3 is CASSFGGGEKLFF. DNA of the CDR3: TGTGCCAGCAGCTTTGGGGGTGGGGAAAAACTGTTTTTT.

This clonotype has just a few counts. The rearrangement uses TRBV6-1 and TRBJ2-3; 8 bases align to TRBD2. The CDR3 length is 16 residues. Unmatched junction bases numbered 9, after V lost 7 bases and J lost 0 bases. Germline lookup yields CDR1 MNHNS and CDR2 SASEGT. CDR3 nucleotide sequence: TGTGCCAGCAATGACCCGGGGGGGGCTAGCACAGATACGCAGTATTTT. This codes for CASNDPGGASTDTQYF.

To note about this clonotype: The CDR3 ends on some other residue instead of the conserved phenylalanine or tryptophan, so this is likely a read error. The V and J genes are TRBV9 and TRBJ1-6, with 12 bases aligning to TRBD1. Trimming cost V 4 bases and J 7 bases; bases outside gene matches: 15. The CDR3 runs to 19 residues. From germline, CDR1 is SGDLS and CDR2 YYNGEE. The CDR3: CASSSIAGTGGGWNSPLHL. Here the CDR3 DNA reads TGTGCCAGCAGCTCCATCGCGGGGACAGGGGGCGGTTGGAATTCACCCCTCCACCTT.

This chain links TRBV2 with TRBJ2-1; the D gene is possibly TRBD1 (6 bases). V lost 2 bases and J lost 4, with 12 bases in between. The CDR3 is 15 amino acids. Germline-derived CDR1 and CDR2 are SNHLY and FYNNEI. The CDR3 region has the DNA TGTGCCAGCAGTGAACCACAGGGCGAGTACAATGAGCAGTTCTTC. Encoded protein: CASSEPQGEYNEQFF.

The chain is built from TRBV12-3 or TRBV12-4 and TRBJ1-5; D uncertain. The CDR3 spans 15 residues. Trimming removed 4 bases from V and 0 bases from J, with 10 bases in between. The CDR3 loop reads CASSSTAYSNQPQHF. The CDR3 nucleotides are TGTGCCAGCAGTTCGACGGCTTATAGCAATCAGCCCCAGCATTTT.

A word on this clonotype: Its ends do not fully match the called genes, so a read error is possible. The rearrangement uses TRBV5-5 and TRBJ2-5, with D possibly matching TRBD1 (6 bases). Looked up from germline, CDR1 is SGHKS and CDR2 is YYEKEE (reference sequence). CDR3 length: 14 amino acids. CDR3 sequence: CASSYRTAQETHYF. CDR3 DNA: TGTGCCAGCAGCTATCGGACAGCACAAGAGACCCATTACTTC.

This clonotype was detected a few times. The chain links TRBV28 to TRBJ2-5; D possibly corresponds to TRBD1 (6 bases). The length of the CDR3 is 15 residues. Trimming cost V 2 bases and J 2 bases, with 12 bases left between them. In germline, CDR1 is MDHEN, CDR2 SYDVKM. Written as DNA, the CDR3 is TGTGCCAGCAGTTTAAGGCGGACAGAGCAAGAGACCCAGTACTTC. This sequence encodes CASSLRRTEQETQYF.

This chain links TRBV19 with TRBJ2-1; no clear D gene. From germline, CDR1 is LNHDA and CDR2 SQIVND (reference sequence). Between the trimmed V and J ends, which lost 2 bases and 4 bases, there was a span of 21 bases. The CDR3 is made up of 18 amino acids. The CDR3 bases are TGTGCCAGTAGTATAAGGTCTTCCGGAGAAAAGAGGTACAATGAGCAGTTCTTC. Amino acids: CASSIRSSGEKRYNEQFF.

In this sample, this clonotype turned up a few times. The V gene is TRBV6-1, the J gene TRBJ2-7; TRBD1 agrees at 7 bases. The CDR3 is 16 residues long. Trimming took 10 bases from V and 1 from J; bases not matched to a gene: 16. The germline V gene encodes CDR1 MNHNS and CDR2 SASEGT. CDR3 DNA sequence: TGTGCCACCACTCCGGCCCACAGGGGATATTCCTACGAGCAGTACTTC. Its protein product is CATTPAHRGYSYEQYF.

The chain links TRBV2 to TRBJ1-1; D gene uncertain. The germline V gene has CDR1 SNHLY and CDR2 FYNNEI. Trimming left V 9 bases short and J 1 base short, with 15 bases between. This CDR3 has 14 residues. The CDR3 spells CASASREANTEAFF. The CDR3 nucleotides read TGTGCCAGTGCCTCGAGGGAAGCGAACACTGAAGCTTTCTTT.

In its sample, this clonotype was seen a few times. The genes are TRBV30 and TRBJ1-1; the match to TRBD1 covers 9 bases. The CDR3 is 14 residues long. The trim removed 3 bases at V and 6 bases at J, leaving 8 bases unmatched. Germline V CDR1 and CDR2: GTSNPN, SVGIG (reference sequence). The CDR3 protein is CAWRGNRGLAEAFF. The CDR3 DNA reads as TGTGCCTGGAGGGGAAACAGGGGGCTCGCTGAAGCTTTCTTT.

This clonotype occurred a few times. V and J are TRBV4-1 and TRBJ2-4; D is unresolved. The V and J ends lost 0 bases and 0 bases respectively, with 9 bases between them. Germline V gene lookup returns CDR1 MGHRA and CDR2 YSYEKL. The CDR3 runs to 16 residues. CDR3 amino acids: CASSQDNLIAKNIQYF. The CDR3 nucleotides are TGCGCCAGCAGCCAAGATAATCTGATAGCCAAAAACATTCAGTACTTC.

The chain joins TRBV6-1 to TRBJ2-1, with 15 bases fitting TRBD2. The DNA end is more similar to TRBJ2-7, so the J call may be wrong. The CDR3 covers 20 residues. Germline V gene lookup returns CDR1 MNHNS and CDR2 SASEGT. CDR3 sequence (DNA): TGTGCCAGCAGTGGCGGACTAGCGGGAGGGCTCTCGCTCCGTTATTACGAGCAGTACTTC. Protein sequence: CASSGGLAGGLSLRYYEQYF.

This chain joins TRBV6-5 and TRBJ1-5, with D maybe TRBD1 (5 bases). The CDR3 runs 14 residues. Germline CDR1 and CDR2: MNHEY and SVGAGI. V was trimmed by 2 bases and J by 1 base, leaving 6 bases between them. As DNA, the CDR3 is TGTGCCAGCAGTTACGACAGAAGCAATCAGCCCCAGCATTTT. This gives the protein CASSYDRSNQPQHF.